Listed here are 9 T cell receptor beta chains from one sample, sequenced in a study of CD8+ T cells in alopecia areata. In alopecia areata patients, both lesional scalp punch biopsies and peripheral blood were collected. Investigators isolated RNA and reverse transcribed it into cDNA to act as the sequencing template. Here immunoSEQ multiplex PCR was the method, and the copy in TCRdb shows in-frame clones only, minus some. The table includes about 12,000 clones, 60% detected once. Sequencing used skin. Receptor source: a human donor with alopecia areata.

This clone was recorded a few times. The chain uses TRBV10-3 and TRBJ2-1, with D possibly matching TRBD1 (6 bases). Trimming pared 2 bases from V and 4 bases from J, leaving 6 bases between. The CDR3 is 13 amino acids. Germline V lookup: CDR1 ENHRY, CDR2 SYGVKD. Here the CDR3 reads CAISEQGYNEQFF. The CDR3 bases are TGTGCCATCAGTGAGCAGGGGTACAATGAGCAGTTCTTC.

V and J are TRBV5-1 and TRBJ2-5; the match to TRBD1 covers 10 bases. Germline-derived CDR1 and CDR2 are SGHRS and YFSETQ. V was pared by 3 bases and J by 2 bases, with 7 bases of the junction left unmatched. The CDR3 loop spans 16 amino acids. Here the CDR3 DNA reads TGCGCCAGCAGCTGGGGACAGGGGCTGGAGCAAGAGACCCAGTACTTC. Protein product: CASSWGQGLEQETQYF. Variable domain in full (rest from reference TRBV5-1 and TRBJ2-5): KAGVTQTPRYLIKTRGQQVTLSCSPISGHRSVSWYQQTPGQGLQFLFEYFSETQRNKGNFPGRFSGRQFSNSRSEMNVSTLELGDSALYLCASSWGQGLEQETQYFGPGTRLLVL.

The chain has TRBV19 and TRBJ1-5; no definite D call. The CDR3 length is 13 residues. V gave up 7 bases and J gave up 0 bases, with 7 bases separating them. From germline, CDR1 is LNHDA and CDR2 SQIVND (reference sequence). CDR3 DNA sequence: TGTGCCAGTACAGATTATAGCAATCAGCCCCAGCATTTT. It yields the protein CASTDYSNQPQHF.

The V gene is TRBV11-2, the J gene TRBJ2-5, with D perhaps TRBD2 (5 bases). Trimming shortened V by 10 bases and J by 5 bases, and 17 bases separated the two germline ends. This CDR3 is 13 amino acids long. Germline assignment: CDR1 SGHAT and CDR2 FQNNGV. The CDR3 DNA sequence: TGTGCCATAGCGAGTGCCGCCAGGGAGACCCAGTACTTC. Translating it yields CAIASAARETQYF.

The rearrangement joins TRBV7-9 to TRBJ1-1; D remains ambiguous. The germline CDR1 and CDR2 sequences are SEHNR and FQNEAQ (reference sequence). V dropped 5 bases and J dropped 6 bases, with 7 bases sitting between them. CDR3 size: 11 residues. CDR3 protein: CASSLWSEAFF. The CDR3, as DNA: TGTGCCAGCAGCCTTTGGTCTGAAGCTTTCTTT.

This clone is a singleton in its sample. The chain employs TRBV18 and TRBJ2-1; either TRBD1 or TRBD2 may supply D (5 bases each). Trimming took 6 bases from V and 10 from J, leaving 10 bases between them. CDR3 length: 11 residues. Germline V CDR1 and CDR2: KGHSH, LQKENI. The CDR3 DNA reads TGTGCCAGCTCCCCGGGGCCAGAGCAGTTCTTC. This translates into CASSPGPEQFF.

The chain employs TRBV7-9 and TRBJ2-1; D may be TRBD1 (5 bases). Germline-derived CDR1 and CDR2 are SEHNR and FQNEAQ (reference sequence). The CDR3 sequence is 17 residues long. V lost 5 bases to trimming and J lost 0 bases, with 17 bases between them. The CDR3 sequence is CASSPIGVSSSYNEQFF. CDR3 DNA: TGTGCCAGCAGCCCCATAGGGGTCTCTAGCTCCTACAATGAGCAGTTCTTC.

The V gene is TRBV4-2, the J gene TRBJ2-2, with D unresolved. V dropped 0 bases and J dropped 8 bases, with 13 bases sitting between them. The CDR3 contains 15 residues. The germline gives CDR1 LGHNA, CDR2 YNFKEQ. The CDR3 DNA sequence: TGTGCCAGCAGCCAAGAATTGTCTGGCGGTGGGGAGCTGTTTTTT. Its protein product is CASSQELSGGGELFF.

The J gene is TRBJ1-4, the V gene TRBV2; 7 bases are a match to TRBD1. The CDR3 loop spans 15 amino acids. With V trimmed by 7 bases and J by 6 bases, 11 bases remained unmatched. The germline gives CDR1 SNHLY, CDR2 FYNNEI. CDR3 bases: TGTGCCAGCACCAAGTCAGACAGGGCGTATGAAAAACTGTTTTTT. This translates into CASTKSDRAYEKLFF.